A single sample gave rise to the 5 T cell receptor beta chains below, sequenced in a study of regulatory T cells in long-lasting Graves disease. Libraries of TCR beta came from iRepertoire HTBI primers plus Arm-PCR of CDR3 regions. TCRdb passed the multiplex PCR reads through MiXCR, listing each CDR3 protein once. This sample has roughly 400,000 distinct CDR3 sequences, with 21% found just once. The time point denotes: persistent/refractory GD, antithyroid drugs over 5 years with positive TRAb. Following extraction of RNA from PBMCs, that RNA was used to make the TCR library. The material sequenced was peripheral blood mononuclear cells (PBMCs), taken when the disease was refractory, from a patient treated with antithyroid drugs. These receptors all stem from a female donor with Graves disease.

This chain joins TRBV14 and TRBJ1-1; a weak D match, TRBD1 (6 bases). There are 15 residues in the CDR3. Germline CDR1 is SGHDN and CDR2 is FVKESK. V lost 3 bases, J lost 5 bases, and 16 bases lay in between. For the CDR3, the DNA is TGTGCCAGCAGCCATAGCGACAGGTCGTGGACTGAAGCTTTCTTT. This encodes CASSHSDRSWTEAFF.

This clonotype appeared many times. The chain combines TRBV27 with TRBJ2-2; the match to TRBD1 covers 9 bases. Germline V lookup: CDR1 MNHEY, CDR2 SMNVEV (reference sequence). The CDR3 consists of 16 residues. V lost 3 bases to trimming and J lost 5 bases; unmatched junction nucleotides: 7. The CDR3 coding sequence is TGTGCCAGCAGTTTCCTACAGGGGGCACGGACCGGGGAGCTGTTTTTT. Encoded protein: CASSFLQGARTGELFF.

The gene calls are TRBV29-1 and TRBJ1-5, with D possibly being TRBD1 (5 bases). Trimming shortened V by 0 bases and J by 3 bases, and 6 bases separated the two germline ends. The germline V gene encodes CDR1 SQVTM and CDR2 ANQGSEA. There are 13 residues in the CDR3. CDR3 in amino acids: CSVEEGDNQPQHF. The CDR3 DNA is TGCAGCGTTGAAGAAGGGGACAATCAGCCCCAGCATTTT.

This clonotype was counted many times. The chain recombines TRBV6-1 with TRBJ2-7, with no clear D. This CDR3 contains 12 residues. Germline assignment: CDR1 MNHNS and CDR2 SASEGT. V was cut by 7 bases and J by 5 bases, with 12 bases left in between. CDR3 DNA: TGTGCCAGCAAGAACGCCCTGAACGAGCAGTACTTC. Translation: CASKNALNEQYF.

This clonotype was counted ten times or more. This chain links TRBV11-2 with TRBJ1-2; D may be TRBD1 (5 bases). This CDR3 region has 13 residues. The germline V and J ends were trimmed by 3 bases and 8 bases, with 13 bases remaining between them. Germline V gene sequence: CDR1 SGHAT, CDR2 FQNNGV. This CDR3 is CASSFGTGYGYTF. The CDR3 region has the DNA TGTGCCAGCAGCTTTGGAACAGGATACGGCTACACCTTC.